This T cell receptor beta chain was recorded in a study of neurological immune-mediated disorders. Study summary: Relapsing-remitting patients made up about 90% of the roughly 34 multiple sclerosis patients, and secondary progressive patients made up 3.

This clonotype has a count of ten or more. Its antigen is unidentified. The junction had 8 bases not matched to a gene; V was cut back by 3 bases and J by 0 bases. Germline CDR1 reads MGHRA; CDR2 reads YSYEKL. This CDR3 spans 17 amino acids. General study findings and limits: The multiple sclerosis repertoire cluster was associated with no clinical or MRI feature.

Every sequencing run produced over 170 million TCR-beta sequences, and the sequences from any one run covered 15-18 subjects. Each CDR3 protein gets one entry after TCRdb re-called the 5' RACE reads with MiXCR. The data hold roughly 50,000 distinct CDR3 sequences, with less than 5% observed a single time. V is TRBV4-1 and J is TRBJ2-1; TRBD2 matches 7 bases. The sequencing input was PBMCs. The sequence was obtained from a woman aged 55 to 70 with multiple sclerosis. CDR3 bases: TGCGCCAGCAGCCACGAATTCGAGCGGGGCTCCTACAATGAGCAGTTCTTC. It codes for CASSHEFERGSYNEQFF.